These 22 T cell receptor beta chains were all obtained from the same sample, sequenced in a study of blood T cells in healthy people across ages (dated by TCRdb to between 2014 and 2016). Libraries came from 5' RACE. Instrument on record: Illumina HiSeq 2500. A second PCR of about 6 to 11 cycles was run with a J-beta primer mix and a sample-barcoded 5' primer. The public sequencing data were trimmed at Q25 with fastp and processed into clonotypes with MiXCR by TCRdb, which kept only in-frame beta chains. Entries are consolidated by CDR3 protein sequence, retaining the most common genes and DNA. The sample yields 1.5 million to 2 million distinct CDR3 sequences; about 50% were counted once. In total, the top ten clones hold around 2.1% of the sample. Sequencing was carried out using blood. The receptors stem from a woman aged 40 to 49 in good health.

The table lists this clonotype with a few counts. V gene TRBV28 combines with J gene TRBJ2-5; perhaps TRBD1 as D (6 bases). The V end was cut by 6 bases, the J end by 11 bases, with 13 bases between. Germline-derived CDR1 and CDR2 are MDHEN and SYDVKM. This CDR3 has 11 residues. The CDR3 DNA sequence: TGTGCCAGCAGGCATAAGGGGGAGCAGTACTTC. It specifies CASRHKGEQYF. Filled out from reference TRBV28 and TRBJ2-5, the complete variable domain reads DVKVTQSSRYLVKRTGEKVFLECVQDMDHENMFWYRQDPGLGLRLIYFSYDVKMKEKGDIPEGYSVSREKKERFSLILESASTNQTSMYLCASRHKGEQYFGPGTRLLVL.

This rearrangement joins TRBV10-3 to TRBJ2-3; 8 positions agree with TRBD1. The CDR3 length is 14 residues. With V trimmed by 3 bases and J by 4 bases, 3 bases remained unmatched. The germline V gene has CDR1 ENHRY and CDR2 SYGVKD. CDR3 in amino acids: CAISDDRGPDTQYF. The CDR3 nucleotides are TGTGCCATCAGTGACGACAGGGGCCCAGATACGCAGTATTTT.

This clonotype has just a few counts. The chain has TRBV7-3 and TRBJ2-3; D gene ambiguous. Trimming took off 2 bases at V and 5 bases at J, with 14 bases between the two ends. Germline loops: CDR1 SGHTA, CDR2 FQGTGA. The CDR3 length is 15 residues. The CDR3 DNA is TGTGCCAGCAGCTTAGTGGGCGCCCCGATAGATACGCAGTATTTT. It is translated as CASSLVGAPIDTQYF. The full variable domain, with the rest looked up from reference TRBV7-3 and TRBJ2-3, is GAGVSQTPSNKVTEKGKYVELRCDPISGHTALYWYRQSLGQGPEFLIYFQGTGAADDSGLPNDRFFAVRPEGSVSTLKIQRTERGDSAVYLCASSLVGAPIDTQYFGPGTRLTVL.

The chain has TRBV7-2 and TRBJ2-5; TRBD2 agrees at 9 bases. CDR1 and CDR2 (germline): SGHTA, FQGNSA. The junction had 8 bases not matched to a gene; V was cut back by 5 bases and J by 1 base. The CDR3 has 16 amino acids. This CDR3 is CASSGSSGVLQETQYF. The CDR3 DNA sequence: TGTGCCAGCAGCGGCTCTAGCGGGGTCCTCCAAGAGACCCAGTACTTC.

This clonotype was detected only a few times. The J gene is TRBJ2-5, the V gene TRBV7-6; 16 positions match TRBD2. There are 19 residues in the CDR3. Germline CDR1 reads SGHVS; CDR2 reads FNYEAQ. V shed 5 bases and J 2 bases; nucleotides not matched to a gene: 11. Written as DNA, the CDR3 is TGTGCCAGCAGCCCAGGGACTAGCGGGGGGGCTTTTCGACAAGAGACCCAGTACTTC. It encodes CASSPGTSGGAFRQETQYF. The whole variable domain, filled in from reference TRBV7-6 and TRBJ2-5, reads GAGVSQSPRYKVTKRGQDVALRCDPISGHVSLYWYRQALGQGPEFLTYFNYEAQQDKSGLPNDRFSAERPEGSISTLTIQRTEQRDSAMYRCASSPGTSGGAFRQETQYFGPGTRLLVL.

This clonotype was observed a few times. This chain joins TRBV7-2 and TRBJ1-4; 7 nucleotides line up with TRBD1. Germline loops: CDR1 SGHTA, CDR2 FQGNSA. This CDR3 spans 18 amino acids. Trimming removed 5 bases from V and 8 bases from J; junction bases left unmatched: 20. The CDR3 spells CASSGMGPPRGRREKLFF. CDR3 DNA: TGTGCCAGCAGCGGAATGGGACCCCCTAGGGGGCGCCGGGAAAAACTGTTTTTT.

The chain's CDR3 is CASSYPAGLEVNYGYTF. CDR3 DNA: TGTGCCAGCAGTTACCCCGCGGGTTTGGAGGTTAACTATGGCTACACCTTC. V usage is TRBV6-6 and J usage is TRBJ1-2; D is unclear. The CDR3 covers 17 residues. CDR1 and CDR2 (germline): MNHNY, SVGAGI (reference sequence). V lost 2 bases and J lost 1, with 17 bases in between.

This clonotype has only a few counts. The J gene is TRBJ1-2, the V gene TRBV7-2, with 7 positions matching TRBD1. Losses at the gene ends were 5 bases for V and 6 bases for J; bases not matched to a gene: 12. The CDR3 is made up of 15 amino acids. CDR1 is SGHTA and CDR2 is FQGNSA in the germline V gene. The CDR3 loop reads CASSGYRGGPDGYTF. The CDR3 nucleotides are TGTGCCAGCAGCGGTTACAGGGGAGGTCCCGATGGCTACACCTTC.

The V and J genes are TRBV3-1 and TRBJ1-5; TRBD1 agrees at 10 bases. V lost 10 bases and J lost 5; bases outside the gene matches: 8. The CDR3 loop spans 14 amino acids. CDR1 is LGHDT, CDR2 YNNKEL, per germline (reference sequence). In DNA form, the CDR3 reads TGTGCCACCATTCCTGGGACAGGGGATCAGCCCCAGCATTTT. It codes for CATIPGTGDQPQHF. The full variable domain, with the rest looked up from reference TRBV3-1 and TRBJ1-5, is DTAVSQTPKYLVTQMGNDKSIKCEQNLGHDTMYWYKQDSKKFLKIMFSYNNKELIINETVPNRFSPKSPDKAHLNLHINSLELGDSAVYFCATIPGTGDQPQHFGDGTRLSIL.

This clonotype was observed a few times. The rearrangement joins TRBV12-3 or TRBV12-4 to TRBJ1-2; tentatively, D is TRBD1 (6 bases). V was cut by 5 bases and J by 1 base, with 8 bases left in between. There are 13 residues in the CDR3. CDR3 protein: CASSTGYNYGYTF. CDR3 nucleotides: TGTGCCAGCAGTACAGGGTATAACTATGGCTACACCTTC.

A few counts support this clonotype. The chain employs TRBV29-1 and TRBJ2-1; D possibly corresponds to TRBD1 (6 bases). CDR1 is SQVTM and CDR2 is ANQGSEA in the germline V gene. Trimming stripped 6 bases from V and 7 bases from J, with 13 bases between. This CDR3 has 12 residues. The CDR3 DNA reads as TGCAGCGTCAACAGGGTTGAGAATGAGCAGTTCTTC. It yields the protein CSVNRVENEQFF.

The V call is TRBV4-2, the J call TRBJ2-1, with 9 bases that match TRBD1. J lost 9 bases, V lost 0 bases, and 6 bases had no gene match. This CDR3 has 15 amino acids. In germline, CDR1 is LGHNA, CDR2 YNFKEQ. The CDR3 nucleotides read TGTGCCAGCAGCCAAGATCAGGGACAGGGCGGTGAGCAGTTCTTC. Protein: CASSQDQGQGGEQFF.

The chain employs TRBV11-2 and TRBJ1-5, with D unclear. The CDR3 is 17 amino acids. Germline V gives CDR1 SGHAT, CDR2 FQNNGV. The V end lost 1 base, the J end lost 3 bases, and 16 bases lay between the germline ends. For the CDR3, the DNA is TGTGCCAGCAGCTTAGGAACCGGTCCGCTCAACAATCAGCCCCAGCATTTT. Translating gives CASSLGTGPLNNQPQHF. Drawing the rest from reference TRBV11-2 and TRBJ1-5, the complete variable domain is EAGVAQSPRYKIIEKRQSVAFWCNPISGHATLYWYQQILGQGPKLLIQFQNNGVVDDSQLPKDRFSAERLKGVDSTLKIQPAKLEDSAVYLCASSLGTGPLNNQPQHFGDGTRLSIL.

The chain combines TRBV29-1 with TRBJ1-2; no clear D. There are 15 residues in the CDR3. Between the trimmed V and J ends, which lost 0 bases and 0 bases, there was a span of 11 bases. The germline gives CDR1 SQVTM, CDR2 ANQGSEA. CDR3 coding DNA: TGCAGCGTTGAAGAGAGGAGAACTGCTAACTATGGCTACACCTTC. Protein: CSVEERRTANYGYTF. The whole variable domain, remainder taken from reference TRBV29-1 and TRBJ1-2, is SAVISQKPSRDICQRGTSLTIQCQVDSQVTMMFWYRQQPGQSLTLIATANQGSEATYESGFVIDKFPISRPNLTFSTLTVSNMSPEDSSIYLCSVEERRTANYGYTFGSGTRLTVV.

With respect to this clonotype: Its ends do not fully match the called genes, so a read error is possible. This chain uses TRBV28 with TRBJ2-3; 9 bases are shared with TRBD2. The CDR3 loop spans 15 amino acids. Looked up from germline, CDR1 is MDHEN and CDR2 is SYDVKM. The CDR3: CASSPGTSITGTQYF. The CDR3 DNA follows: TGTGCCAGCAGCCCCGGGACTAGCATCACAGGTACGCAGTATTTT.

CDR3: CASSSYGGVTDYEQYF. The CDR3 bases are TGTGCCAGCAGCTCCTATGGGGGAGTGACGGATTACGAGCAGTACTTC. This chain connects TRBV11-2 to TRBJ2-7; D is possibly TRBD1 or TRBD2 (5 bases each). Germline values: CDR1 SGHAT, CDR2 FQNNGV. Trimming cost V 4 bases and J 4 bases, with 20 bases left between them. The length of the CDR3 is 16 residues.

The chain recombines TRBV28 with TRBJ2-5, with 7 bases matching TRBD2. The DNA end lines up better with TRBJ2-7; the J call may be wrong. The germline V gene encodes CDR1 MDHEN and CDR2 SYDVKM. The CDR3 spans 15 residues. The DNA for the CDR3 is TGTGCCAGCAGTCCCCCCGGACTAGTTTCCTACGAGCAGTACTTC. Its translation: CASSPPGLVSYEQYF.

A few counts support this clonotype. CDR3 bases: TGTGCCATTCGGCTGAGCGGGCCCCTCGCGGATACGCAGTATTTT. This translates into CAIRLSGPLADTQYF. The rearrangement links TRBV12-3 or TRBV12-4 to TRBJ2-3; the D gene is possibly TRBD2 (6 bases). Trimming pared 10 bases from V and 6 bases from J, leaving 23 bases between. The CDR3 has 15 amino acids.

This clonotype was observed a handful of times. V usage is TRBV2 and J usage is TRBJ2-1; D gene unclear. This CDR3 contains 11 residues. Germline-derived CDR1 and CDR2 are SNHLY and FYNNEI. V was clipped by 11 bases and J by 8 bases, with 13 bases between them. The CDR3 region is CAGLLQDEQFF. CDR3 nucleotide sequence: TGTGCCGGATTACTCCAGGATGAGCAGTTCTTC.

This clonotype appeared a few times. The rearrangement links TRBV20-1 to TRBJ2-7; D not resolved. The CDR3 covers 11 residues. Germline V CDR1 and CDR2: DFQATT, SNEGSKA (reference sequence). Trimming took off 1 base at V and 6 bases at J, with 7 bases between the two ends. The CDR3 loop is CSARGPSEQYF. CDR3 sequence (DNA): TGCAGTGCTAGAGGTCCCTCCGAGCAGTACTTC.

The chain uses TRBV7-2 and TRBJ2-3, with 7 bases lining up with TRBD2. V was pared by 2 bases and J by 2 bases, with 7 bases of the junction left unmatched. The CDR3 runs 16 residues. Germline loops: CDR1 SGHTA, CDR2 FQGNSA. DNA for the CDR3: TGTGCCAGCAGCTTAAGCGGGGTATCATCCACAGATACGCAGTATTTT. Translated, it gives CASSLSGVSSTDTQYF.

The rearrangement links TRBV6-2 or TRBV6-3 to TRBJ1-5, with D perhaps matching TRBD1 (5 bases). The CDR3 covers 18 residues. Germline V gene sequence: CDR1 MNHEY, CDR2 SVGEGT. The ends were cut back, 2 bases at V and 0 bases at J, with 17 bases in the middle. The CDR3 region is CASSYPWGSGDSNQPQHF. The DNA of the CDR3 is TGTGCCAGCAGTTACCCCTGGGGGTCCGGCGATAGCAATCAGCCCCAGCATTTT.